The present T cell receptor (beta chain) was sequenced within a study of cytomegalovirus exposure and HLA in healthy donors. With V trimmed by 6 bases and J by 8 bases, 9 bases remained unmatched. Germline CDR1 is MNHNS and CDR2 is SASEGT. This CDR3 spans 15 amino acids. Primers: 60 Vbeta forward and 13 Jbeta reverse. The protocol was immunoSEQ multiplex PCR, while the TCRdb copy is restricted to in-frame clones and leaves out a portion. The table lists about 58,000 clones. The gene calls are TRBV6-1 and TRBJ1-6; TRBD1 agrees at 8 bases. This receptor was taken from a woman under 30 in good health and CMV-seronegative. The material sequenced was PBMCs. The CDR3 DNA reads as TGTGCCAGCAGCCCCGGGGCAGGGGGCTATTCACCCCTCCACTTT. This translates into CASSPGAGGYSPLHF.